The 30 T cell receptor beta chains below all came from one sample that was sequenced in a study of control samples from healthy donors and cancer patients. Assay used: immunoSEQ multiplex PCR; TCRdb lists only in-frame clones, some missing. Found here are 57,000 or so clones, 90% of them singletons; the top ten hold 6%. Source material: PBMCs. All receptors derive from a man in his sixties with colorectal cancer.

In regard to this clone: Other DNA sequences in this specimen translate into the identical CDR3. The chain employs TRBV29-1 and TRBJ1-2; the D gene is possibly TRBD1 (5 bases). Germline assignment: CDR1 SQVTM and CDR2 ANQGSEA. V lost 4 bases and J 0 bases, leaving 12 bases between the germline ends. The CDR3 runs to 14 residues. The CDR3 nucleotides are TGCAGCGTTGGGGGGGGAGTTTCTAACTATGGCTACACCTTC. This gives the protein CSVGGGVSNYGYTF.

This chain joins TRBV7-9 and TRBJ1-2; D gene unclear. CDR1 is SEHNR and CDR2 is FQNEAQ in the germline V gene (reference sequence). The CDR3 loop spans 13 amino acids. Between the trimmed V and J ends, which lost 2 bases and 1 base, there was a span of 5 bases. Written as DNA, the CDR3 is TGTGCCAGCAGCTTATCAGTTAACTATGGCTACACCTTC. It codes for CASSLSVNYGYTF.

CDR3: CASSVSVNNEQFF. Here the CDR3 DNA reads TGTGCCAGCAGCGTTTCGGTGAACAATGAGCAGTTCTTC. V usage is TRBV7-3 and J usage is TRBJ2-1; D not certain. CDR3 length equals 13 residues. With 5 bases removed from V and 5 bases from J, the gap between germline ends came to 10 bases. CDR1 is SGHTA and CDR2 is FQGTGA in the germline V gene.

J is TRBJ1-4 and V is TRBV20-1; D not certain. The CDR3 spans 11 residues. CDR1 and CDR2 (germline): DFQATT, SNEGSKA (reference sequence). Trimming pared 6 bases from V and 8 bases from J, leaving 10 bases between. The CDR3 spells CSAKTPEKLFF. CDR3 nucleotide sequence: TGCAGTGCAAAAACCCCCGAAAAACTGTTTTTT.

The chain joins TRBV18 to TRBJ2-1, with TRBD2 matching over 12 bases. This CDR3 spans 18 amino acids. With 2 bases clipped from V and 5 bases from J, the junction kept 10 bases outside the gene matches. Germline V gene lookup returns CDR1 KGHSH and CDR2 LQKENI. This CDR3 reads CASSPYAPGLAGHNEQFF. The CDR3 nucleotides read TGTGCCAGCTCACCATACGCCCCAGGACTAGCGGGGCACAATGAGCAGTTCTTC.

This chain joins TRBV12-5 and TRBJ2-4; D may be TRBD1 (5 bases). In germline, CDR1 is LGHNT, CDR2 FRNRAP. The CDR3 is made up of 15 amino acids. V lost 1 base, J lost 1 base, and 8 bases lay in between. The CDR3 nucleotides read TGTGCTAGTGGTTTGGAGGGGAAGGCCAAAAACATTCAGTACTTC. As protein: CASGLEGKAKNIQYF.

V is TRBV20-1 and J is TRBJ2-7; D not certain. V lost 6 bases and J 9 bases, leaving 15 bases between the germline ends. The CDR3 runs to 11 residues. Germline V lookup: CDR1 DFQATT, CDR2 SNEGSKA (reference sequence). Written as DNA, the CDR3 is TGCAGTGCCGATCCCTCTCCGGGGCAGTACTTC. Translated, it gives CSADPSPGQYF.

This clone was counted only a few times. The chain employs TRBV15 and TRBJ1-1; D gene ambiguous. The V and J ends lost 0 bases and 1 base respectively, with 9 bases between them. CDR1 LNHNV and CDR2 YYDKDF come from the germline V gene (reference sequence). CDR3 length: 15 amino acids. The CDR3: CATSRDRMGNTEAFF. In DNA form, the CDR3 reads TGTGCCACCAGCAGAGATCGAATGGGGAACACTGAAGCTTTCTTT.

This clone was observed a single time. The chain has TRBV14 and TRBJ1-4; possible D gene TRBD1, 5 bases. Trimming took off 8 bases at V and 3 bases at J, with 10 bases between the two ends. The CDR3 is 13 residues long. The V gene's germline CDR1 is SGHDN and CDR2 FVKESK. CDR3 region: CASRGRSNEKLFF. CDR3 DNA sequence: TGTGCCAGCCGGGGCAGGTCTAATGAAAAACTGTTTTTT.

The chain has TRBV7-9 and TRBJ2-4; D remains unclear. Trimming took off 5 bases at V and 5 bases at J, with 4 bases between the two ends. Germline V gives CDR1 SEHNR, CDR2 FQNEAQ (reference sequence). This CDR3 contains 11 residues. The CDR3 nucleotides read TGTGCCAGCAGCCGCGAAAACATTCAGTACTTC. Protein product: CASSRENIQYF.

This chain joins TRBV25-1 and TRBJ2-7; no definite D call. The V gene lost 4 bases and the J gene lost 4 bases, with 8 bases spanning the gap. Germline CDR1 and CDR2: MGHDK and SYGVNS. The CDR3 is made up of 12 amino acids. The CDR3 loop is CASSGLNYEQYF. CDR3 DNA sequence: TGTGCCAGCAGTGGGTTAAATTACGAGCAGTACTTC.

This chain joins TRBV27 and TRBJ1-1; TRBD1 is a possible D gene (5 bases). Trimming took off 3 bases at V and 11 bases at J, with 16 bases between the two ends. Germline V gene sequence: CDR1 MNHEY, CDR2 SMNVEV (reference sequence). The CDR3 sequence is 13 residues long. Here the CDR3 reads CASSFEAGREAFF. In DNA form, the CDR3 reads TGTGCCAGCAGTTTTGAGGCAGGGAGGGAGGCTTTCTTT.

This clone was observed a few times. The gene calls are TRBV21-1 and TRBJ2-5; the D call TRBD1 from the table was never checked on the DNA. TRBV21-1 is described as a pseudogene. This CDR3 is built from 13 residues. DNA of the CDR3: TGTGCCATCGAGGACAGGGGACAAGAGACCCAGTACTTC. Encoded protein: CAIEDRGQETQYF.

The rearrangement uses TRBV4-1 and TRBJ2-5, with 7 bases aligning to TRBD1. The V gene's germline CDR1 is MGHRA and CDR2 YSYEKL. The ends lost 1 base at V and 5 bases at J; junction bases unmatched: 4. This CDR3 region has 14 residues. This CDR3 reads CASSQGQGPETQYF. The CDR3 DNA sequence: TGCGCCAGCAGCCAAGGACAGGGCCCGGAGACCCAGTACTTC.

The chain joins TRBV27 to TRBJ2-1; the D is unclear. The V end lost 4 bases, the J end lost 5 bases, and 3 bases lay between the germline ends. The germline gives CDR1 MNHEY, CDR2 SMNVEV (reference sequence). The CDR3 runs to 11 residues. The CDR3 sequence is CASSYHNEQFF. CDR3 DNA sequence: TGTGCCAGCAGTTACCACAATGAGCAGTTCTTC.

The DNA for the CDR3 is TGTGCCAGCAGCTTTGGGGGAACCGCCGGGGAGACCCAGTACTTC. Amino acid sequence: CASSFGGTAGETQYF. The chain couples TRBV7-2 to TRBJ2-5; D may correspond to TRBD1 or TRBD2 (5 bases each). Germline values: CDR1 SGHTA, CDR2 FQGNSA. The CDR3 consists of 15 residues. The V and J ends lost 3 bases and 5 bases respectively, with 16 bases between them.

This clone has only one observation. The chain recombines TRBV11-3 with TRBJ2-1; possible D gene TRBD1, 7 bases. V was trimmed by 4 bases and J by 0 bases, leaving 13 bases between them. The CDR3 is 16 residues long. Germline loops: CDR1 SGHNT, CDR2 YENEEA. The CDR3 loop reads CASSSGGQISYNEQFF. The CDR3 region has the DNA TGTGCCAGCAGCTCCGGGGGACAGATCTCCTACAATGAGCAGTTCTTC.

The V call is TRBV5-1, the J call TRBJ2-5; the D is unclear. This CDR3 region has 13 residues. Trimming stripped 0 bases from V and 2 bases from J, with 5 bases between. CDR1 SGHRS and CDR2 YFSETQ come from the germline V gene. This chain's CDR3 is CASSLGLQETQYF. DNA of the CDR3: TGCGCCAGCAGCTTGGGTCTGCAAGAGACCCAGTACTTC.

V usage is TRBV28 and J usage is TRBJ2-1, with 8 bases matching TRBD1. Per the germline V gene, CDR1 is MDHEN and CDR2 is SYDVKM. This CDR3 is built from 15 residues. V dropped 5 bases and J dropped 6; count of bases not matched to a gene: 9. CDR3 coding DNA: TGTGCCAGCAGTGAAACAGGGGGACCGGGCAATGAGCAGTTCTTC. This codes for CASSETGGPGNEQFF.

J is TRBJ2-7 and V is TRBV4-3, with a possible D match to TRBD2 (6 bases). The CDR3 spans 15 residues. Deletions cut 3 bases from V and 3 bases from J, with 15 bases between. Germline assignment: CDR1 LGHNA and CDR2 YSLEER. In DNA, the CDR3 is TGCGCCAGCAGCCAGGCAGCGGGTTCTAACTACGAGCAGTACTTC. Translating gives CASSQAAGSNYEQYF.

The chain links TRBV6-2 or TRBV6-3 to TRBJ1-2; 8 bases are shared with TRBD1. Looked up from germline, CDR1 is MNHEY and CDR2 is SVGEGT. With V trimmed by 2 bases and J by 8 bases, 7 bases remained unmatched. This CDR3 contains 14 residues. CDR3 bases: TGTGCCAGCAGTTACCTCGGACAGGGCTGGGGCTACACCTTC. Protein: CASSYLGQGWGYTF.

The chain has TRBV5-1 and TRBJ2-3; 11 bases line up with TRBD1. Germline values: CDR1 SGHRS, CDR2 YFSETQ. Trimming removed 4 bases from V and 5 bases from J; junction bases left unmatched: 3. CDR3 length equals 14 residues. This chain's CDR3 is CASSQGTGGDTQYF. The CDR3 bases are TGCGCCAGCAGCCAAGGGACAGGGGGAGATACGCAGTATTTT.

CDR3 amino acids: CASSLGHRDPYEQYF. The CDR3 DNA reads TGCGCCAGCAGCTTGGGGCACAGGGATCCCTACGAGCAGTACTTC. The chain has TRBV5-1 and TRBJ2-7, with TRBD1 as a possible D gene (6 bases). Germline CDR1 SGHRS, CDR2 YFSETQ. V was clipped by 0 bases and J by 2 bases, with 12 bases between them. This CDR3 is 15 amino acids long.

This chain joins TRBV4-1 and TRBJ1-4, with D unresolved. Germline CDR1 and CDR2: MGHRA and YSYEKL. V was pared by 1 base and J by 4 bases, with 10 bases between. The CDR3 consists of 15 residues. Written as DNA, the CDR3 is TGCGCCAGCAGCCAAGGTAGAGGGAGTAATGAAAAACTGTTTTTT. It yields the protein CASSQGRGSNEKLFF.

The chain links TRBV6-5 to TRBJ2-2; 9 bases agree with TRBD1. V was clipped by 4 bases and J by 5 bases; unmatched bases: 5. CDR3 size: 15 residues. The germline gives CDR1 MNHEY, CDR2 SVGAGI. The CDR3 DNA sequence: TGTGCCAGCAGTTTCAGACAGGGGGGGACCGGGGAGCTGTTTTTT. Its protein is CASSFRQGGTGELFF.

The chain couples TRBV7-2 to TRBJ2-5, with 12 bases fitting TRBD2. Germline loops: CDR1 SGHTA, CDR2 FQGNSA. The CDR3 consists of 16 residues. V was pared by 5 bases and J by 2 bases, with 6 bases of the junction left unmatched. The CDR3 nucleotides read TGTGCCAGCAGCCAAGGGCTAGCGGGGGGGCAAGAGACCCAGTACTTC. This codes for CASSQGLAGGQETQYF.

The V and J genes are TRBV2 and TRBJ1-2; D is uncertain. Per the germline V gene, CDR1 is SNHLY and CDR2 is FYNNEI. This CDR3 spans 12 amino acids. Trimming cost V 6 bases and J 4 bases, with 9 bases left between them. The CDR3 DNA reads as TGTGCCAGCAGGTTGGCAGCCTATGGCTACACCTTC. Protein product: CASRLAAYGYTF.

CDR3 sequence (DNA): TGTGCCAGCAGCCAGGGACGGCAGAATGAAAAACTGTTTTTT. It encodes CASSQGRQNEKLFF. V gene TRBV7-8 combines with J gene TRBJ1-4, with a tentative D call TRBD1 (5 bases). Trimming removed 5 bases from V and 5 bases from J, with 12 bases in between. The CDR3 totals 14 residues. Per the germline V gene, CDR1 is SGHVS and CDR2 is FQNEAQ.

V usage is TRBV7-2 and J usage is TRBJ1-5; D may be TRBD1 (5 bases). CDR1 and CDR2 (germline): SGHTA, FQGNSA. The CDR3 is 15 residues long. V gave up 1 base and J gave up 2 bases, with 9 bases separating them. This CDR3 is CASSLEGRGNQPQHF. The CDR3 nucleotides read TGTGCCAGCAGCTTAGAGGGGAGAGGCAATCAGCCCCAGCATTTT.

The rearrangement links TRBV27 to TRBJ1-5; 10 bases map to TRBD1. The CDR3 sequence is 15 residues long. Germline trimming cut 2 bases from V and 6 bases from J; bases unmatched to any gene: 4. CDR1 and CDR2 (germline): MNHEY, SMNVEV (reference sequence). The CDR3 loop is CASSLQGQGLQPQHF. DNA of the CDR3: TGTGCCAGCAGTTTACAGGGACAGGGGCTTCAGCCCCAGCATTTT.